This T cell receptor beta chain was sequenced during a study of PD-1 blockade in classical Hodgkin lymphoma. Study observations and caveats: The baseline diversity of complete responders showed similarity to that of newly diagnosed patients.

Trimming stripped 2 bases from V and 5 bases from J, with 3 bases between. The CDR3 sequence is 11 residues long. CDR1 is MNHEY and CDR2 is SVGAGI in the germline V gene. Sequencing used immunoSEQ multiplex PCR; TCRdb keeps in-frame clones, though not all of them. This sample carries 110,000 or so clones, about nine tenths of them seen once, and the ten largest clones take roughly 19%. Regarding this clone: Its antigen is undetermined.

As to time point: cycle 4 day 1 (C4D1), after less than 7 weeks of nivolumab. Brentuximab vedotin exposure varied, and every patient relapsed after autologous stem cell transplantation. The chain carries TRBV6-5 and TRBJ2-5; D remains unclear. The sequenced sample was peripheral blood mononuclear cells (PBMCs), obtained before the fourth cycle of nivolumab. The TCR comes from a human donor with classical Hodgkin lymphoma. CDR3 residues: CASSYRETQYF. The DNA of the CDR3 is TGTGCCAGCAGTTACCGGGAGACCCAGTACTTC.